Listed below are T cell receptor beta chains from one sample, sequenced in a study of T cell responses to AZD1222 COVID-19 vaccine. TCRdb's copy holds only in-frame clones and misses some; the assay was immunoSEQ multiplex PCR. The sample lists about 180,000 clones, 92% occurring once. The material sequenced was peripheral blood, taken 28 days after the second AZD1222 dose. The receptors derive from an adult who received the AZD1222 COVID-19 vaccine. Both conserved end residues are part of each CDR3. Each record gives: J gene, V gene, CDR3 length, D gene, clone size, CDR3 protein, CDR3 DNA. A D gene is named only where the DNA matches it firmly. Clone size is not always given. Where it is, it says once, few, many or a class for expanded clones.

TRBJ2-1	TRBV11-3	15	.	.	CASSLGPEVNNEQFF	TGTGCCAGCAGCTTAGGGCCGGAGGTCAACAATGAGCAGTTCTTC
TRBJ1-1	TRBV7-3	14	TRBD1	.	CASSSGTANTEAFF	TGTGCCAGCAGCTCGGGGACAGCGAACACTGAAGCTTTCTTT
TRBJ2-5	TRBV27	15	.	.	CASSFVQGETETQYF	TGTGCCAGCAGTTTTGTCCAGGGTGAGACGGAGACCCAGTACTTC
TRBJ2-7	TRBV21-1	14	.	.	CASSSGTVRYEQYF	TGTGCCAGCAGTTCCGGGACAGTTCGTTACGAGCAGTACTTC
TRBJ1-5	TRBV3-1/TRBV3-2	14	.	.	CASSEGTSQQPQHF	TGTGCCAGCAGCGAGGGGACCAGTCAACAGCCCCAGCATTTT
TRBJ1-4	TRBV2	14	.	.	CASRRNYEGEKLFF	TGTGCCAGCAGGAGAAACTATGAGGGTGAAAAACTGTTTTTT
TRBJ1-6	TRBV20-1	14	TRBD1	.	CSASAGTANSPLHF	TGCAGTGCTAGTGCCGGGACAGCTAATTCACCCCTCCACTTT
TRBJ1-1	TRBV27	13	TRBD1	.	CASSLGTGGPAFF	TGTGCCAGCAGTTTAGGGACAGGGGGGCCAGCTTTCTTT
TRBJ1-2	TRBV6-5	13	TRBD1	.	CASSYGTVSGYTF	TGTGCCAGCAGTTACGGGACAGTCTCTGGCTACACCTTC
TRBJ1-2	TRBV5-6	13	TRBD1	.	CASSNRQGVGYTF	TGTGCCAGCAGCAATCGACAGGGTGTTGGCTACACCTTC
TRBJ1-4	TRBV27	14	TRBD1	.	CASSSDRVGEKLFF	TGTGCCAGCAGTTCGGACAGGGTCGGGGAAAAACTGTTTTTT
TRBJ2-3	TRBV5-1	15	TRBD1	.	CASSSRQGETDTQYF	TGCGCCAGCAGCTCCCGACAGGGTGAGACAGATACGCAGTATTTT
TRBJ2-1	TRBV9	12	.	.	CASSGPGWGQFF	TGTGCCAGCAGTGGGCCAGGGTGGGGCCAGTTCTTC
TRBJ1-2	TRBV5-4	14	TRBD1	.	CASSWGDRYGGYTF	TGTGCCAGCAGCTGGGGGGACAGATATGGTGGCTACACCTTC
TRBJ1-6	TRBV27	14	.	.	CASRAPLYNSPLHF	TGTGCCAGCAGGGCCCCCCTCTATAATTCACCCCTCCACTTT
TRBJ1-5	TRBV7-9	14	.	.	CASSLTADNQPQHF	TGTGCCAGCAGCTTGACAGCCGACAATCAGCCCCAGCATTTT
TRBJ2-5	TRBV15	15	.	.	CATSIPAEEGGTQYF	TGTGCCACCAGCATTCCGGCAGAAGAAGGTGGGACCCAGTACTTC
TRBJ1-1	TRBV10-3	13	.	.	CAIGGGLNTEAFF	TGTGCCATCGGGGGGGGATTGAACACTGAAGCTTTCTTT
TRBJ1-5	TRBV18	13	.	.	CASSPGSDQPQHF	TGTGCCAGCTCACCGGGCAGTGATCAGCCCCAGCATTTT
TRBJ2-1	TRBV7-9	16	TRBD2	.	CASSPPGTSGNNEQFF	TGTGCCAGCAGCCCACCCGGGACTAGCGGGAACAATGAGCAGTTCTTC
TRBJ1-4	TRBV9	17	.	.	CASSVGGAGGGYEKLFF	TGTGCCAGCAGCGTAGGAGGGGCCGGAGGGGGATATGAAAAACTGTTTTTT
TRBJ2-6	TRBV4-1	18	TRBD1	.	CASSQGRQGNSGANVLTF	TGCGCCAGCAGCCAGGGCCGACAGGGGAACTCTGGGGCCAACGTCCTGACTTTC
TRBJ2-2	TRBV6-5	14	TRBD1	.	CASRRQGAAGELFF	TGTGCCAGCAGGCGACAGGGGGCCGCCGGGGAGCTGTTTTTT
TRBJ1-3	TRBV7-9	15	TRBD1	once	CASSPSGGRGNTIYF	TGTGCCAGCAGCCCCTCAGGGGGCAGAGGAAACACCATATATTTT
TRBJ2-3	TRBV5-1	16	TRBD2	.	CASSSSGTSSTDTQYF	TGCGCCAGCAGCTCGTCCGGGACTAGCAGCACAGATACGCAGTATTTT
TRBJ1-2	TRBV9	15	.	.	CASSERTGINYGYTF	TGTGCCAGCAGCGAACGGACCGGGATTAACTATGGCTACACCTTC
TRBJ2-4	TRBV4-1	17	.	.	CASSQGSLGMAKNIQYF	TGCGCCAGCAGCCAAGGTTCCCTAGGGATGGCCAAAAACATTCAGTACTTC
TRBJ1-5	TRBV3-1/TRBV3-2	14	.	.	CASSQDGGNQPQHF	TGTGCCAGCAGCCAAGATGGGGGGAATCAGCCCCAGCATTTT
TRBJ2-3	TRBV10-1	14	TRBD1	.	CASSDDRVTDTQYF	TGCGCCAGCAGTGATGACAGGGTCACAGATACGCAGTATTTT
TRBJ2-7	TRBV7-9	18	TRBD2	.	CASSFLFTPRGRGYEQYF	TGTGCCAGCAGCTTCCTTTTTACCCCACGCGGGAGAGGATACGAGCAGTACTTC
TRBJ2-1	TRBV7-9	16	.	.	CASSLGSTGRDNEQFF	TGTGCCAGCAGCTTAGGGTCTACAGGGAGGGACAATGAGCAGTTCTTC
TRBJ2-5	TRBV24-1	16	TRBD1	.	CATSDPDRGHRETQYF	TGTGCCACCAGTGATCCGGACAGGGGGCACCGAGAGACCCAGTACTTC
TRBJ2-1	TRBV10-3	14	.	.	CAIRTTSSYNEQFF	TGTGCCATCAGAACTACTAGCTCCTACAATGAGCAGTTCTTC
TRBJ1-4	TRBV28	12	.	.	CASSLDGEKLFF	TGTGCCAGCAGTTTGGATGGGGAAAAACTGTTTTTT
TRBJ1-1	TRBV19	12	.	.	CASTYGGAEAFF	TGTGCCAGTACGTACGGGGGCGCTGAAGCTTTCTTT
TRBJ1-3	TRBV19	17	.	.	CASSMAGRSLSGNTIYF	TGTGCCAGTAGTATGGCCGGACGGTCCCTCTCTGGAAACACCATATATTTT
TRBJ1-2	TRBV3-1/TRBV3-2	13	.	.	CASSLLGQDGYTF	TGTGCCAGCAGCCTACTAGGGCAGGATGGCTACACCTTC
TRBJ2-7	TRBV11-2	13	.	few	CASSLAETYEQYF	TGTGCCAGCAGCTTAGCGGAAACCTACGAGCAGTACTTC
TRBJ2-1	TRBV7-2	15	TRBD2	.	CASSLTSGRAFEQFF	TGTGCCAGCAGCCTAACTAGCGGGAGGGCCTTTGAGCAGTTCTTC
TRBJ1-3	TRBV14	18	.	few	CASSQVNLRRGPGNTIYF	TGTGCCAGCAGCCAAGTCAACCTCCGGAGGGGCCCGGGAAACACCATATATTTT
TRBJ2-1	TRBV2	11	.	.	CASSTVNEQFF	TGTGCCAGCAGTACGGTCAATGAGCAGTTCTTC
TRBJ1-5	TRBV10-1	14	.	.	CASSAGTRDQPQHF	TGCGCCAGCAGCGCCGGGACTCGGGATCAGCCCCAGCATTTT